These 15 T cell receptor beta chains share one sample of origin, sequenced in a study of CD8+ T cells in alopecia areata. Following extraction, RNA underwent reverse transcription to cDNA, which served as the sequencing template. Libraries were prepared by immunoSEQ multiplex PCR; TCRdb keeps only in-frame clonotypes and omits some of them. The sample has 150,000 to 200,000 clones, roughly 60% seen once. Indicated treatment: oral pan-JAK inhibitor, 5-10 mg twice daily. The sequenced sample was CD4+ T cells sorted from blood, obtained around week 50, from a patient treated with tofacitinib. The source of these receptors is a human donor with alopecia areata.

The chain recombines TRBV5-6 with TRBJ2-4; D not resolved. The CDR3 length is 15 residues. The germline V and J ends were trimmed by 1 base and 3 bases, with 11 bases remaining between them. Germline CDR1 and CDR2: SGHDT and YYEEEE. The CDR3 is CASSLFGESKNIQYF. As DNA, the CDR3 is TGTGCCAGCAGCTTGTTTGGTGAGAGCAAAAACATTCAGTACTTC.

This clone was found a few times. The J gene is TRBJ2-2, the V gene TRBV29-1; 10 positions match TRBD2. V lost 5 bases to trimming and J lost 4 bases; unmatched junction nucleotides: 1. The CDR3 loop spans 13 amino acids. Germline V gene data show CDR1 as SQVTM and CDR2 as ANQGSEA. DNA of the CDR3: TGCAGCGTTAGACTAGCGGGCACCGGGGAGCTGTTTTTT. Protein product: CSVRLAGTGELFF.

The chain has TRBV30 and TRBJ1-2; maybe TRBD1 (6 bases). The CDR3 has 11 amino acids. Per the germline V gene, CDR1 is GTSNPN and CDR2 is SVGIG (reference sequence). The germline V and J ends were trimmed by 2 bases and 7 bases, with 8 bases remaining between them. In nucleotides, the CDR3 is TGTGCCTGGAGTAGGGGGACTGGCTACACCTTC. It specifies CAWSRGTGYTF.

There are a few counts of this clone. The rearrangement joins TRBV7-2 to TRBJ1-5, with D perhaps matching TRBD1 (5 bases). The germline V gene encodes CDR1 SGHTA and CDR2 FQGNSA. V was pared by 1 base and J by 5 bases, with 12 bases between. The CDR3 is 15 residues long. Here the CDR3 DNA reads TGTGCCAGCAGCTTAGTCGGGGGAAGAGATCAGCCCCAGCATTTT. The encoded protein is CASSLVGGRDQPQHF.

The chain links TRBV27 to TRBJ2-1; possibly TRBD2 for D (5 bases). Trimming cost V 5 bases and J 5 bases, with 19 bases left between them. This CDR3 region has 16 residues. The germline gives CDR1 MNHEY, CDR2 SMNVEV (reference sequence). CDR3: CASSRGFIGPDNEQFF. The CDR3 bases are TGTGCCAGCAGTCGGGGTTTCATCGGCCCCGACAATGAGCAGTTCTTC.

Worth noting for this clone: In the same sample, other DNA sequences code for this CDR3. The gene calls are TRBV2 and TRBJ2-3; 13 bases are a match to TRBD2. Trimming cost V 5 bases and J 1 base; bases outside gene matches: 3. The CDR3 sequence is 16 residues long. Germline assignment: CDR1 SNHLY and CDR2 FYNNEI. The CDR3 reads CASSRTSGGRTDTQYF. CDR3 in DNA: TGTGCCAGCAGTAGGACTAGCGGGGGACGCACAGATACGCAGTATTTT.

The chain joins TRBV27 to TRBJ1-5, with D unresolved. Germline lookup yields CDR1 MNHEY and CDR2 SMNVEV (reference sequence). V was trimmed by 0 bases and J by 2 bases, leaving 8 bases between them. This CDR3 is built from 15 residues. CDR3 loop: CASSLSNRRNQPQHF. The CDR3 bases are TGTGCCAGCAGTTTATCGAACAGACGCAATCAGCCCCAGCATTTT.

This clone has just one count. J is TRBJ1-1 and V is TRBV4-1, with D unclear. Trimming pared 2 bases from V and 4 bases from J, leaving 8 bases between. The CDR3 is 13 amino acids. Germline V lookup: CDR1 MGHRA, CDR2 YSYEKL. CDR3 region: CASSQRWSTEAFF. CDR3 sequence (DNA): TGCGCCAGCAGCCAAAGGTGGAGCACTGAAGCTTTCTTT.

The rearrangement uses TRBV28 and TRBJ2-5, with 12 bases fitting TRBD1. Germline lookup yields CDR1 MDHEN and CDR2 SYDVKM. CDR3 length equals 16 residues. The V gene end was trimmed by 6 bases and the J gene end by 7 bases; junction bases not matched to a gene: 12. The CDR3: CASRQAGTGGAGTQYF. The DNA for the CDR3 is TGTGCCAGCAGACAAGCCGGGACAGGGGGCGCGGGGACCCAGTACTTC.

The chain joins TRBV30 to TRBJ1-1, with D unresolved. V lost 1 base, J lost 1 base, and 13 bases lay in between. Germline V lookup: CDR1 GTSNPN, CDR2 SVGIG (reference sequence). This CDR3 region has 15 residues. Here the CDR3 DNA reads TGTGCCTGGAGTGGCTACAGTTCCCCGAACACTGAAGCTTTCTTT. Its protein is CAWSGYSSPNTEAFF.

The V gene is TRBV29-1, the J gene TRBJ1-2; D gene uncertain. The CDR3 sequence is 12 residues long. The V gene lost 6 bases and the J gene lost 4 bases, with 12 bases spanning the gap. Germline CDR1 SQVTM, CDR2 ANQGSEA. CDR3 protein: CSVTTGLYGYTF. The CDR3 nucleotides read TGCAGCGTAACGACCGGGCTCTATGGCTACACCTTC.

The chain uses TRBV29-1 and TRBJ2-7; D is possibly TRBD1 (5 bases). This CDR3 has 11 amino acids. Per the germline V gene, CDR1 is SQVTM and CDR2 is ANQGSEA. V was shortened by 4 bases and J by 2 bases, with 6 bases between the two germline ends. This CDR3 is CSVGQPYEQYF. The DNA of the CDR3 is TGCAGCGTTGGACAGCCCTACGAGCAGTACTTC.

This clone was detected only a few times. The V gene is TRBV27, the J gene TRBJ2-1; 8 bases match TRBD1. V shed 3 bases and J 8 bases; nucleotides not matched to a gene: 12. This CDR3 region has 16 residues. Germline V gene lookup returns CDR1 MNHEY and CDR2 SMNVEV (reference sequence). The DNA for the CDR3 is TGTGCCAGCAGTTTTACGAACAGGGGGATTTACGATGAGCAGTTCTTC. Translation: CASSFTNRGIYDEQFF.

This clone has more than one count but fewer than ten. This sequence joins TRBV29-1 and TRBJ1-2; no clear D. Germline V gene data show CDR1 as SQVTM and CDR2 as ANQGSEA. Trimming pared 7 bases from V and 7 bases from J, leaving 10 bases between. The CDR3 is 10 residues long. CDR3 loop: CSADGVGYTF. CDR3 DNA: TGCAGCGCTGACGGTGTTGGCTACACCTTC. The variable domain in full, with the rest retrieved from reference TRBV29-1 and TRBJ1-2, is SAVISQKPSRDICQRGTSLTIQCQVDSQVTMMFWYRQQPGQSLTLIATANQGSEATYESGFVIDKFPISRPNLTFSTLTVSNMSPEDSSIYLCSADGVGYTFGSGTRLTVV.

The J gene is TRBJ1-2, the V gene TRBV7-9; unclear D gene. The CDR3 is 17 amino acids. V dropped 5 bases and J dropped 6 bases, with 25 bases sitting between them. The germline gives CDR1 SEHNR, CDR2 FQNEAQ (reference sequence). The CDR3 nucleotides read TGTGCCAGCAGCCCAGATTGGGTCCTCACGGCCTTGCATGGCTACACCTTC. Encoded protein: CASSPDWVLTALHGYTF.